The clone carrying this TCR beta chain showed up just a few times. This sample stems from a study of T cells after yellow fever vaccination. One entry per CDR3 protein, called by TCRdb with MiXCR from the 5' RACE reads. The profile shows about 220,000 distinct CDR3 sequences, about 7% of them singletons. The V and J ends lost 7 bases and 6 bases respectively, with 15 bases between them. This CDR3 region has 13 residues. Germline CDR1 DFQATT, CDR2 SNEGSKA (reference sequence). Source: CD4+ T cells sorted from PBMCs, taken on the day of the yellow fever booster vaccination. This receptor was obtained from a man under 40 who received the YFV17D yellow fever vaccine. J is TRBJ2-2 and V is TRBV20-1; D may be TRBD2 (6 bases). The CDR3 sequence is CSVPGDVAGELFF. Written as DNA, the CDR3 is TGCAGTGTCCCGGGGGATGTAGCCGGGGAGCTGTTTTTT.